The 19 T cell receptor beta chains below were found in one sample sequenced in a study of tissue T cells after allogeneic stem cell transplantation. Repertoires were generated with immunoSEQ multiplex PCR, while TCRdb's copy carries only in-frame clones and drops some. The top ten clones hold roughly 5.8% of a sample with around 6,800 clones, over 30% of them seen once. Time point defined: mouse harvest day 14 after allogeneic transplant. Tail vein injection delivered 10^7 T-cell-depleted bone marrow cells and 10^6 splenic CD5+ T cells. The sequenced sample consisted of skin. All receptors come from a female BALB/c mouse given C57BL/6 T cells with graft-versus-host disease after an allogeneic hematopoietic cell transplant.

Of note for this clone: Gene names refer to mouse genes. Read coverage stops 1 residue before the CDR3 terminus; the germline J gene supplies the remainder. The genes are TRBV26 and TRBJ2-5; weak D call: TRBD2 (5 bases). The V gene lost 4 bases and the J gene lost 6 bases, with 11 bases spanning the gap. CDR1 is KGHPV and CDR2 is FQNQEV in the germline V gene (reference sequence). The CDR3 length is 13 residues. This chain's CDR3 is CASSHAGRDTQYF. The part of the CDR3 DNA that was read is TGTGCCAGCAGTCATGCTGGGAGGGACACCCAGTAC.

A word on this clone: Mouse gene names and germline throughout. Read sequence stops 1 residue before the CDR3 end, and the germline J gene provides the missing end. The chain couples TRBV3 to TRBJ2-3, with 8 bases that match TRBD1. V shed 2 bases and J 3 bases; nucleotides not matched to a gene: 1. CDR3 length: 14 amino acids. Germline V gene data show CDR1 as SNHLY and CDR2 as FYNGKV (reference sequence). The sequenced CDR3 bases are TGTGCCAGCAGCTTACAGGGGGCGGCAGAAACGCTGTAT. The encoded protein is CASSLQGAAETLY. The entire CDR3 protein reads CASSLQGAAETLYF.

This clone showed up just a few times. Gene names denote mouse genes. The CDR3 end lies 1 residue beyond the end of the read and is filled in from the germline J gene. The chain joins TRBV26 to TRBJ2-7; 7 bases are a match to TRBD1. The ends lost 2 bases at V and 0 bases at J; junction bases unmatched: 1. The CDR3 contains 14 residues. Germline CDR1 is KGHPV and CDR2 is FQNQEV (reference sequence). CDR3 protein: CASSLPGGSYEQYF. Partial CDR3 DNA: TGTGCCAGCAGTCTGCCAGGGGGCTCCTATGAACAGTAC.

As regards this clone: The germline and genes are mouse ones. The read is 1 residue too short to cover the CDR3 end, so that end is filled in from the germline J gene. This chain uses TRBV16 with TRBJ1-1, with D perhaps matching TRBD1 (6 bases). Trimming left V 4 bases short and J 1 base short, with 10 bases between. Germline V lookup: CDR1 SGHSA, CDR2 FRNQAP. The length of the CDR3 is 14 residues. This CDR3 reads CASSSQGGNTEVFF. The sequenced part of the CDR3 DNA is TGTGCAAGCAGCTCACAGGGAGGAAACACAGAAGTCTTC.

A note on this clone: The germline and genes are mouse ones. Read coverage stops 1 residue before the CDR3 terminus; the germline J gene supplies the remainder. This chain links TRBV19 with TRBJ2-3; D unresolved. Germline lookup yields CDR1 FNHDT and CDR2 SITEND (reference sequence). This CDR3 is 10 amino acids long. V lost 4 bases, J lost 6 bases, and 3 bases lay in between. The chain's CDR3 is CASSPETLYF. CDR3 DNA, as far as it was read: TGTGCCAGCAGTCCCGAAACGCTGTAT.

Concerning this clone itself: Each gene name is a mouse one. The read ends 1 residue early relative to the CDR3; the germline J gene fills the gap. This chain uses TRBV19 with TRBJ2-3; 12 nucleotides align to TRBD2. Germline CDR1 FNHDT, CDR2 SITEND (reference sequence). Trimming at V came to 2 bases and at J to 1 base, leaving 2 bases not matched to a gene. The CDR3 sequence is 16 residues long. The CDR3 protein is CASSIGDWGGAETLYF. The CDR3 DNA, read in part, is TGTGCCAGCAGTATTGGGGACTGGGGGGGTGCAGAAACGCTGTAT.

This clone turned up a few times. Genes here carry mouse names. The read ends 1 residue early relative to the CDR3; the germline J gene fills the gap. The rearrangement joins TRBV26 to TRBJ1-4, with 12 bases identical to TRBD1. V shed 4 bases and J 7 bases; nucleotides not matched to a gene: 4. This CDR3 spans 15 amino acids. Germline CDR1 reads KGHPV; CDR2 reads FQNQEV (reference sequence). The CDR3 sequence is CASSPGTGGVERLFF. The covered CDR3 bases are TGTGCCAGCAGTCCCGGGACAGGGGGCGTCGAAAGATTATTT. Full variable domain (rest looked up from reference TRBV26 and TRBJ1-4): NSKVIQTPRYLVKGQGQKAKMRCIPEKGHPVVFWYQQNKNNEFKFLINFQNQEVLQQIDMTEKRFSAECPSNSPCSLEIQSSEAGDSALYLCASSPGTGGVERLFFGHGTKLSVL.

As for this clone: The genes and germline here are from mouse. With the read ending 1 residue before the CDR3 end, the germline J gene is used to fill in that end. The chain couples TRBV4 to TRBJ2-3; 7 positions agree with TRBD1. Germline CDR1 reads LGHDT; CDR2 reads YNNKQL (reference sequence). The CDR3 length is 13 residues. The ends lost 4 bases at V and 3 bases at J; junction bases unmatched: 1. Incomplete CDR3 DNA: TGTGCCAGCAGCTTACAGGGGGCAGAAACGCTGTAT. This encodes CASSLQGAETLY. In full, the CDR3 is CASSLQGAETLYF.

In regard to this clone: The genes are named according to mouse. The observed sequence ends 1 residue before the CDR3 terminus, with the missing tail filled in from the germline J gene. The chain couples TRBV3 to TRBJ2-4; D gene ambiguous. Germline V gives CDR1 SNHLY, CDR2 FYNGKV (reference sequence). The CDR3 is 12 amino acids. Trimming stripped 5 bases from V and 0 bases from J, with 3 bases between. Incomplete CDR3 DNA: TGTGCCAGCAGCCGGAGTCAAAACACCTTGTAC. Residues: CASSRSQNTLY. The full CDR3 sequence reads CASSRSQNTLYF.

The sample holds a few counts of this clone. Gene names and germline refer to mouse. Coverage ceases 1 residue before the CDR3 finishes, and the germline J gene fills in the end. The rearrangement links TRBV3 to TRBJ1-3, with 7 bases lining up with TRBD1. This CDR3 comprises 15 residues. Trimming cost V 5 bases and J 0 bases; bases outside gene matches: 4. Germline CDR1 reads SNHLY; CDR2 reads FYNGKV (reference sequence). The DNA read from the CDR3 is TGTGCCAGCAGCCAGACAGGGAATTCTGGAAATACGCTCTAT. Translated, it gives CASSQTGNSGNTLY. The entire CDR3 is CASSQTGNSGNTLYF.

As for this clone: Mouse germline and gene names are used. The read terminates 1 residue ahead of where the CDR3 ends, so the germline J gene completes it. V and J are TRBV13-2 and TRBJ2-2; D may be TRBD1 (6 bases). Germline V CDR1 and CDR2: NNHNN, SYGAGS (reference sequence). This CDR3 has 14 residues. The ends were cut back, 2 bases at V and 2 bases at J, with 7 bases in the middle. CDR3 loop: CASGEQGNTGQLYF. The CDR3 bases that were read are TGTGCCAGCGGTGAGCAGGGGAACACCGGGCAGCTCTAC.

This clone was counted a few times. Genes and germline are mouse. The sequenced fragment ends 1 residue before the CDR3 boundary, so the rest is inferred from the germline J gene. The rearrangement links TRBV26 to TRBJ2-5; D call uncertain. The V end was cut by 4 bases, the J end by 6 bases, with 5 bases between. Germline V CDR1 and CDR2: KGHPV, FQNQEV (reference sequence). CDR3 size: 11 residues. CDR3 bases read: TGTGCCAGCAGTCCAAGGGACACCCAGTAC. Translated: CASSPRDTQY. The full CDR3 sequence reads CASSPRDTQYF.

This clone occurred once. Germline and genes here are mouse. The read is 1 residue too short to cover the CDR3 end, so that end is filled in from the germline J gene. This chain connects TRBV19 to TRBJ2-4; 7 nucleotides line up with TRBD2. The CDR3 contains 15 residues. V trimming: 5 bases; J trimming: 0 bases; junction bases outside the gene matches: 6. The germline gives CDR1 FNHDT, CDR2 SITEND (reference sequence). CDR3 DNA (partial): TGTGCCAGCAGAGACTGGGCGTCTAGTCAAAACACCTTGTAC. Residues: CASRDWASSQNTLY. From start to end, the CDR3 is CASRDWASSQNTLYF.

Concerning this clone itself: Gene names and germline match the mouse. Coverage ceases 1 residue before the CDR3 finishes, and the germline J gene fills in the end. The gene calls are TRBV26 and TRBJ2-4; D uncertain. The CDR3 loop spans 13 amino acids. V lost 0 bases and J lost 8, with 9 bases in between. Germline assignment: CDR1 KGHPV and CDR2 FQNQEV (reference sequence). The CDR3 loop is CASSLSRPGTLYF. CDR3 DNA, as far as it was read: TGTGCCAGCAGTCTGTCCAGGCCGGGCACCTTGTAC.

To note about this clone: Genes and germline are mouse. The read comes to an end 1 residue before the CDR3 does, leaving the germline J gene to fill in the end. The V call is TRBV19, the J call TRBJ1-4; 7 nucleotides agree with TRBD1. This CDR3 is 14 amino acids long. The germline gives CDR1 FNHDT, CDR2 SITEND (reference sequence). The V segment lost 2 bases and the J segment 3 bases; nucleotides outside the gene matches: 1. CDR3 region: CASSMGQTNERLFF. CDR3 DNA (partial): TGTGCCAGCAGTATGGGACAGACCAACGAAAGATTATTT. Using reference TRBV19 and TRBJ1-4 for the parts outside the CDR3, the full variable domain is GGIITQTPKFLIGQEGQKLTLKCQQNFNHDTMYWYRQDSGKGLRLIYYSITENDLQKGDLSEGYDASREKKSSFSLTVTSAQKNEMAVFLCASSMGQTNERLFFGHGTKLSVL.

About this clone: The gene names given are mouse names. Sequencing ends 1 residue short of the CDR3 end; the germline J gene provides the rest. The gene calls are TRBV26 and TRBJ2-1; maybe TRBD1 (5 bases). The CDR3 extends over 13 amino acids. V was pared by 2 bases and J by 3 bases, with 5 bases between. From germline, CDR1 is KGHPV and CDR2 FQNQEV (reference sequence). The CDR3 is CASSLQGYAEQFF. The part of the CDR3 DNA that was read is TGTGCCAGCAGTCTGCAGGGCTATGCTGAGCAGTTC.

As to this clone: The gene names here belong to mouse. The read ends 1 residue shy of where the CDR3 ends; the end is completed using the germline J gene. The rearrangement links TRBV13-3 to TRBJ2-1; 9 bases align to TRBD2. After removal of 2 bases from V and 5 bases from J, the junction contained 2 bases not matched to a gene. The CDR3 totals 14 residues. Germline-derived CDR1 and CDR2 are NNHDY and SYVADS. CDR3 residues: CASSEGDWDAEQFF. CDR3 DNA, as far as it was read: TGTGCCAGCAGTGAAGGGGACTGGGATGCTGAGCAGTTC.

Worth noting for this clone: Gene labels here are mouse ones. The read ends 1 residue shy of where the CDR3 ends; the end is completed using the germline J gene. The chain recombines TRBV26 with TRBJ1-4; D gene unclear. The CDR3 contains 14 residues. V lost 4 bases, J lost 0 bases, and 6 bases lay in between. Germline V CDR1 and CDR2: KGHPV, FQNQEV (reference sequence). The DNA read from the CDR3 is TGTGCCAGCAGTCGTCACTTTTCCAACGAAAGATTATTT. It encodes CASSRHFSNERLF. The full CDR3 protein is CASSRHFSNERLFF.

As regards this clone: Gene names are mouse gene names. Here the CDR3 reads CASSGDTQYF. The CDR3 bases that were read are TGTGCCAGCAGTGGAGACACCCAGTAC. This chain links TRBV26 with TRBJ2-5, with D unresolved. From the germline J gene comes the end of the CDR3, since the read stops 1 residue before it. Trimming left V 5 bases short and J 5 bases short, with 2 bases between. The CDR3 runs to 10 residues. Germline V gives CDR1 KGHPV, CDR2 FQNQEV (reference sequence).